This TCR beta chain appears in the sequencing data of a study of monozygotic twins with inflammatory bowel disease. Whole-study results and caveats: Researchers report that IBD patients shared fewer clonotypes with others than healthy twins, especially amid disease activity. No detectable difference in repertoire similarity separated concordant from discordant twins, possibly as a result of limited power. Some repertoire variability may stem from patients' differing immunosuppressive treatments.

UMIs that included a 6-nucleotide sample barcode were added by template switching, which took place during cDNA synthesis. TCRdb re-called the 5' RACE reads, yielding one record per CDR3 amino acid sequence without DNA. The sample has 190,000 or so distinct CDR3 sequences. Points on this clonotype: Its antigen remains unknown.

The CDR3 totals 14 residues. Sequencing was carried out using blood. This TCR derives from a human donor with ulcerative colitis or Crohn's disease, or a healthy co-twin of an affected twin (not recorded which). The rearrangement links TRBV12-3 or TRBV12-4 to TRBJ2-3. The CDR3 protein is CARSPVAGTDTQYF.